The 22 T cell receptor beta chains reported below all come from one sample, sequenced in a study of response to subunit inactivated influenza vaccine. TCRdb re-analysed the RT-PCR reads in MiXCR, keeping a single row per CDR3 protein. Seen here are roughly 790,000 distinct CDR3 sequences, 21% observed once, and the top ten hold roughly 10%. This material consisted of PBMCs from blood, taken more than 4 days after vaccination. The source of these receptors is a man aged 45-65 years who received an inactivated influenza vaccine.

This clonotype was detected a few times. This rearrangement joins TRBV29-1 to TRBJ1-2; 8 bases are a match to TRBD1. Losses at the gene ends were 7 bases for V and 8 bases for J; bases not matched to a gene: 12. The CDR3 consists of 13 residues. Germline values: CDR1 SQVTM, CDR2 ANQGSEA. The CDR3 reads CSAWTGRSIGYTF. The CDR3 coding sequence is TGCAGCGCTTGGACAGGGAGAAGCATCGGCTACACCTTC.

In this sample, this clonotype turned up many times. This rearrangement joins TRBV5-1 to TRBJ2-7; D possibly corresponds to TRBD2 (6 bases). Between the trimmed V and J ends, which lost 7 bases and 2 bases, there was a span of 13 bases. Germline CDR1 SGHRS, CDR2 YFSETQ. The CDR3 length is 13 residues. The CDR3 region is CASGLSGTYEQYF. The CDR3 region has the DNA TGCGCCAGCGGACTATCAGGGACCTACGAGCAGTACTTC.

This clonotype appeared a few times. This chain uses TRBV6-2 or TRBV6-3 with TRBJ2-1, with 8 bases matching TRBD2. V was pared by 2 bases and J by 3 bases, with 6 bases of the junction left unmatched. The CDR3 totals 16 residues. From germline, CDR1 is MNHEY and CDR2 SVGEGT. The CDR3 loop reads CASSYPREAFYNEQFF. CDR3 DNA: TGTGCCAGCAGTTACCCGCGGGAGGCTTTCTACAATGAGCAGTTCTTC.

This chain joins TRBV11-3 and TRBJ2-2; TRBD2 is a possible D gene (6 bases). The CDR3 totals 16 residues. Germline V gene sequence: CDR1 SGHNT, CDR2 YENEEA. Trimming shortened V by 5 bases and J by 3 bases, and 16 bases separated the two germline ends. CDR3 sequence reads: CASSPNRDSDTGELFF. CDR3 nucleotide sequence: TGTGCCAGCAGCCCCAACCGGGACTCAGACACCGGGGAGCTGTTTTTT.

J is TRBJ1-2 and V is TRBV12-3 or TRBV12-4; tentative D call: TRBD1 (6 bases). V was clipped by 3 bases and J by 0 bases, with 14 bases between them. The CDR3 length is 16 residues. The CDR3 bases are TGTGCCAGCAGTTTTATGGGGGGCTTAGCTAACTATGGCTACACCTTC. Translated: CASSFMGGLANYGYTF.

The chain couples TRBV20-1 to TRBJ2-1; D unresolved. The CDR3 consists of 16 residues. CDR1 is DFQATT and CDR2 is SNEGSKA in the germline V gene (reference sequence). The V and J ends lost 1 base and 8 bases respectively, with 21 bases between them. Written as DNA, the CDR3 is TGCAGTGCTAGAGGGGGTAGCTCATTCCTAATCTATGAGCAGTTCTTC. As protein: CSARGGSSFLIYEQFF.

The rearrangement links TRBV6-6 to TRBJ1-5, with D maybe TRBD1 (5 bases). This CDR3 has 13 amino acids. Trimming pared 6 bases from V and 4 bases from J, leaving 10 bases between. Looked up from germline, CDR1 is MNHNY and CDR2 is SVGAGI (reference sequence). The CDR3 DNA sequence: TGTGCCAGCAGACAACAGGTTAATCAGCCCCAGCATTTT. It translates to CASRQQVNQPQHF.

This rearrangement joins TRBV7-2 to TRBJ2-4; D not certain. Germline V lookup: CDR1 SGHTA, CDR2 FQGNSA. The CDR3 has 16 amino acids. V shed 5 bases and J shed 1 base, with 15 bases lying between them. The CDR3 loop reads CASSPPSGSAKNIQYF. For the CDR3, the DNA is TGTGCCAGCAGCCCCCCCTCCGGGTCCGCCAAAAACATTCAGTACTTC.

This clonotype appeared a few times. V usage is TRBV29-1 and J usage is TRBJ2-4; D is unresolved. The V gene's germline CDR1 is SQVTM and CDR2 ANQGSEA. Trimming took 0 bases from V and 9 from J, leaving 12 bases between them. The CDR3 contains 13 residues. The CDR3 nucleotides read TGCAGCGTTGAAGATGGGGATGGCGGCATTCAGTACTTC. This sequence encodes CSVEDGDGGIQYF.

The gene calls are TRBV20-1 and TRBJ2-1, with 10 bases lining up with TRBD2. The ends lost 2 bases at V and 3 bases at J; junction bases unmatched: 10. Germline V gene data show CDR1 as DFQATT and CDR2 as SNEGSKA (reference sequence). The CDR3 loop spans 17 amino acids. The CDR3 DNA is TGCAGTGCTAGAAGATTTCTAGCGGGAGCCGACTACAATGAGCAGTTCTTC. Encoded protein: CSARRFLAGADYNEQFF.

V and J are TRBV12-3 or TRBV12-4 and TRBJ2-7; 9 bases map to TRBD2. The CDR3 has 15 amino acids. The V gene end was trimmed by 5 bases and the J gene end by 7 bases; junction bases not matched to a gene: 12. CDR3 sequence (DNA): TGTGCCAGCAGTCCGAGGACTAGCGTCCCGCGGGAGCAGTACTTC. It specifies CASSPRTSVPREQYF.

The chain recombines TRBV6-2 or TRBV6-3 with TRBJ1-6; D not resolved. The CDR3 spans 14 residues. CDR1 is MNHEY and CDR2 is SVGEGT in the germline V gene. V was clipped by 7 bases and J by 3 bases, with 10 bases between them. This CDR3 is CASTEDVYNSPLHF. The DNA of the CDR3 is TGTGCCAGCACGGAGGACGTCTATAATTCACCCCTCCACTTT.

This clonotype was seen many times. The chain employs TRBV9 and TRBJ2-5; D is perhaps TRBD1 (5 bases). V was trimmed by 3 bases and J by 4 bases, leaving 16 bases between them. The CDR3 has 15 amino acids. Germline CDR1 is SGDLS and CDR2 is YYNGEE. CDR3 loop: CASSAYQGAGETQYF. The CDR3 DNA follows: TGTGCCAGCAGCGCGTACCAGGGTGCAGGAGAGACCCAGTACTTC.

This clonotype has a handful of counts. V and J are TRBV6-1 and TRBJ2-5; the match to TRBD2 covers 7 bases. The CDR3 is 16 residues long. With 8 bases clipped from V and 4 bases from J, the junction kept 16 bases outside the gene matches. Germline V gene lookup returns CDR1 MNHNS and CDR2 SASEGT. CDR3 DNA sequence: TGTGCCAGCGGGCAGAGGGAGCGGGGTCTTCGAGAGACCCAGTACTTC. This sequence encodes CASGQRERGLRETQYF.

The genes are TRBV5-1 and TRBJ2-2; either TRBD1 or TRBD2 may supply D (5 bases each). The V gene's germline CDR1 is SGHRS and CDR2 YFSETQ. The CDR3 covers 16 residues. V lost 3 bases and J 5 bases, leaving 17 bases between the germline ends. The CDR3 spells CASSWRPGTDTGELFF. The CDR3 DNA follows: TGCGCCAGCAGCTGGCGTCCCGGGACGGATACCGGGGAGCTGTTTTTT.

This clonotype has more than one count but fewer than ten. This chain links TRBV6-2 or TRBV6-3 with TRBJ2-7; D is possibly TRBD2 (6 bases). Trimming stripped 5 bases from V and 1 base from J, with 18 bases between. CDR3 length: 16 amino acids. Germline CDR1 MNHEY, CDR2 SVGEGT. The CDR3 is CASSISPGLQSYEQYF. The CDR3 DNA follows: TGTGCCAGCAGTATATCCCCGGGACTTCAATCCTACGAGCAGTACTTC.

This clonotype has more than one count but fewer than ten. This sequence joins TRBV20-1 and TRBJ2-1, with D hard to call. Germline V gene data show CDR1 as DFQATT and CDR2 as SNEGSKA (reference sequence). Trimming removed 4 bases from V and 8 bases from J, with 9 bases in between. The CDR3 sequence is 11 residues long. DNA of the CDR3: TGCAGTGCTATCCTCCTCGATGAGCAGTTCTTC. Residues: CSAILLDEQFF.

The V and J genes are TRBV20-1 and TRBJ1-6; D ambiguous. This CDR3 has 13 residues. The germline CDR1 and CDR2 sequences are DFQATT and SNEGSKA (reference sequence). Trimming cost V 1 base and J 6 bases, with 7 bases left between them. CDR3 sequence reads: CSARGPGNSPLHF. Written as DNA, the CDR3 is TGCAGTGCTAGAGGTCCCGGTAATTCACCCCTCCACTTT.

The V and J genes are TRBV6-2 or TRBV6-3 and TRBJ2-1, with D perhaps TRBD2 (6 bases). V lost 6 bases, J lost 0 bases, and 15 bases lay in between. This CDR3 is 16 amino acids long. The germline CDR1 and CDR2 sequences are MNHEY and SVGEGT. Written as DNA, the CDR3 is TGTGCCAGCAGCACCTTTAGCGGAAACTCCTACAATGAGCAGTTCTTC. Its protein product is CASSTFSGNSYNEQFF.

The chain is built from TRBV7-2 and TRBJ1-3; no clear D. Trimming shortened V by 2 bases and J by 0 bases, and 8 bases separated the two germline ends. Germline V gene sequence: CDR1 SGHTA, CDR2 FQGNSA. The CDR3 has 15 residues. This CDR3 is CASSLTRSSGNTIYF. In nucleotides, the CDR3 is TGTGCCAGCAGCTTAACCAGGTCCTCTGGAAACACCATATATTTT.

This chain joins TRBV19 and TRBJ2-1, with D maybe TRBD2 (5 bases). Per the germline V gene, CDR1 is LNHDA and CDR2 is SQIVND (reference sequence). V was pared by 1 base and J by 0 bases, with 10 bases between. The CDR3 spans 16 residues. Here the CDR3 DNA reads TGTGCCAGTAGTATAGCTCGTGGGAGCTCCTACAATGAGCAGTTCTTC. It encodes CASSIARGSSYNEQFF.

In this sample, this clonotype turned up a few times. The chain joins TRBV4-3 to TRBJ2-1, with 9 bases fitting TRBD1. The ends lost 3 bases at V and 10 bases at J; junction bases unmatched: 10. CDR3 size: 15 residues. Per germline, CDR1 LGHNA and CDR2 YSLEER. The CDR3 loop is CASSHLTGGVWEQFF. The CDR3 DNA reads as TGCGCCAGCAGCCATTTGACAGGGGGTGTATGGGAGCAGTTCTTC.